These T cell receptor beta chains were read from a single sample in a study of blood T cell repertoires in COVID-19. Assay: immunoSEQ multiplex PCR; the TCRdb copy retains only in-frame clones and omits some. The data contain about 160,000 clones, around 93% of them singletons. Sequenced material: peripheral blood. The receptors come from a woman aged 50 to 60 with acute or convalescent COVID-19. The CDR3 runs from the conserved cysteine through the conserved F or W. A D gene is named only where the DNA matches it firmly. Clone size is shown for a subset of rows, as once, few, many or a class of expanded clone.

V gene: TRBV24-1
J gene: TRBJ1-1
clone size: .
D gene: .
CDR3 DNA: TGTGCCACATCGTCGGGTTCCACTGAAGCTTTCTTT
CDR3 protein: CATSSGSTEAFF

V gene: TRBV9
J gene: TRBJ1-2
clone size: .
D gene: .
CDR3 DNA: TGTGCCAGCGCGGGGAGAAACTATGGCTACACCTTC
CDR3 protein: CASAGRNYGYTF

V gene: TRBV28
J gene: TRBJ1-2
clone size: .
D gene: .
CDR3 DNA: TGTGCCAGCAGTTTAAACCGGGTGAACTATGGCTACACCTTC
CDR3 protein: CASSLNRVNYGYTF

V gene: TRBV7-2
J gene: TRBJ2-1
clone size: .
D gene: .
CDR3 DNA: TGTGCCAGCAGCTCTGGGGGGACTTACAATGAGCAGTTCTTC
CDR3 protein: CASSSGGTYNEQFF

V gene: TRBV27
J gene: TRBJ1-2
clone size: .
D gene: .
CDR3 DNA: TGTGCCAGCAGTTCTTACAGGGAAGACCACTATGGCTACACCTTC
CDR3 protein: CASSSYREDHYGYTF

V gene: TRBV6-2/TRBV6-3
J gene: TRBJ2-3
clone size: .
D gene: .
CDR3 DNA: TGTGCCAGCAGTGGAGGGCTGATCACAGATACGCAGTATTTT
CDR3 protein: CASSGGLITDTQYF

V gene: TRBV9
J gene: TRBJ1-4
clone size: .
D gene: TRBD1
CDR3 DNA: TGTGCCAGCAGCGAGGACAGGGGAGGTGAAAAACTGTTTTTT
CDR3 protein: CASSEDRGGEKLFF

V gene: TRBV12-3/TRBV12-4
J gene: TRBJ2-1
clone size: .
D gene: TRBD1
CDR3 DNA: TGTGCCAGCAGTACTCAGACAGGGAGGCAGTTCTTC
CDR3 protein: CASSTQTGRQFF

V gene: TRBV10-3
J gene: TRBJ2-5
clone size: .
D gene: .
CDR3 DNA: TGTGCCATCAGTGAGTCGGGGACACTTCAAGAGACCCAGTACTTC
CDR3 protein: CAISESGTLQETQYF

V gene: TRBV6-5
J gene: TRBJ2-7
clone size: .
D gene: TRBD1
CDR3 DNA: TGTGCCAGCAGTTACTCGAGTAGGGGGCGATACGAGCAGTACTTC
CDR3 protein: CASSYSSRGRYEQYF

V gene: TRBV5-4
J gene: TRBJ2-3
clone size: .
D gene: .
CDR3 DNA: TGTGCCAGCAGCCATAGGGGGGATACGCAGTATTTT
CDR3 protein: CASSHRGDTQYF

V gene: TRBV18
J gene: TRBJ1-4
clone size: .
D gene: .
CDR3 DNA: TGTGCCAGCTCACCCGATCCTAACGGAGGGTGGGAAAAACTGTTTTTT
CDR3 protein: CASSPDPNGGWEKLFF

V gene: TRBV12-3/TRBV12-4
J gene: TRBJ1-5
clone size: .
D gene: .
CDR3 DNA: TGTGCCAGCAGTTGGAGTCAGAATCAGCCCCAGCATTTT
CDR3 protein: CASSWSQNQPQHF

V gene: TRBV4-2
J gene: TRBJ2-1
clone size: .
D gene: .
CDR3 DNA: TGTGCCAGCAGCCTCAATGAGAATGAGCAGTTCTTC
CDR3 protein: CASSLNENEQFF

V gene: TRBV4-3
J gene: TRBJ1-1
clone size: once
D gene: .
CDR3 DNA: TGCGCCAGCAGCCAAGATCGGAGACTAGGGATCACTGAAGCTTTCTTT
CDR3 protein: CASSQDRRLGITEAFF

V gene: TRBV5-6
J gene: TRBJ2-1
clone size: .
D gene: TRBD2
CDR3 DNA: TGTGCCAGCAGCATAGGGACTAGCGGGTACAATGAGCAGTTCTTC
CDR3 protein: CASSIGTSGYNEQFF

V gene: TRBV6-5
J gene: TRBJ2-7
clone size: .
D gene: TRBD2
CDR3 DNA: TGTGCCAGCAGTTACGGGGGGGATCGGGAGCAGTACTTC
CDR3 protein: CASSYGGDREQYF

V gene: TRBV5-8
J gene: TRBJ1-3
clone size: .
D gene: .
CDR3 DNA: TGTGCCAGCAGCTTGGGACACGGAAACACCATATATTTT
CDR3 protein: CASSLGHGNTIYF

V gene: TRBV6-5
J gene: TRBJ1-6
clone size: .
D gene: TRBD1
CDR3 DNA: TGTGCCAGCACCGCCCGGGACAGCTATAATTCACCCCTCCACTTT
CDR3 protein: CASTARDSYNSPLHF

V gene: TRBV24-1
J gene: TRBJ1-5
clone size: .
D gene: TRBD1
CDR3 DNA: TGTGCCACCAGTAAGACAGGGTTGAATCAGCCCCAGCATTTT
CDR3 protein: CATSKTGLNQPQHF

V gene: TRBV3-1/TRBV3-2
J gene: TRBJ1-1
clone size: .
D gene: .
CDR3 DNA: TGTGCCAGCAGCTACCGGGAGGCCACTGAAGCTTTCTTT
CDR3 protein: CASSYREATEAFF

V gene: TRBV19
J gene: TRBJ1-5
clone size: .
D gene: .
CDR3 DNA: TGTGCCAGTAGTATCAGGGGTCAGCCCCAGCATTTT
CDR3 protein: CASSIRGQPQHF

V gene: TRBV3-1/TRBV3-2
J gene: TRBJ2-1
clone size: .
D gene: .
CDR3 DNA: TGTGCCAGCAGCCAAGATCGGCGGGGGCAGTTCTTC
CDR3 protein: CASSQDRRGQFF

V gene: TRBV4-1
J gene: TRBJ2-5
clone size: .
D gene: .
CDR3 DNA: TGCGCCAGCAGCCAGGAGGACTCCCAAGAGACCCAGTACTTC
CDR3 protein: CASSQEDSQETQYF

V gene: TRBV7-8
J gene: TRBJ2-3
clone size: .
D gene: TRBD2
CDR3 DNA: TGTGCCAGCAGCTCGAAGCGGGAGAGGAGTTGGGATACGCAGTATTTT
CDR3 protein: CASSSKRERSWDTQYF

V gene: TRBV6-5
J gene: TRBJ2-1
clone size: .
D gene: .
CDR3 DNA: TGTGCCAGCAGTTACATACAGGGTGGGAATGAGCAGTTCTTC
CDR3 protein: CASSYIQGGNEQFF

V gene: TRBV21-1
J gene: TRBJ1-4
clone size: .
D gene: .
CDR3 DNA: TGTGCCAGCAGGACAGTACACTATGAAAAACTGTTTTTT
CDR3 protein: CASRTVHYEKLFF

V gene: TRBV19
J gene: TRBJ1-1
clone size: .
D gene: .
CDR3 DNA: TGTGCCAGTAGTACGAGACAGGTCGGTGAAGCTTTCTTT
CDR3 protein: CASSTRQVGEAFF

V gene: TRBV7-9
J gene: TRBJ2-2
clone size: .
D gene: TRBD1
CDR3 DNA: TGTGCCAGCAGCGACCCCGGGACAGGTGGGGGGGAGCTGTTTTTT
CDR3 protein: CASSDPGTGGGELFF

V gene: TRBV7-2
J gene: TRBJ2-1
clone size: .
D gene: .
CDR3 DNA: TGTGCCAGCAGCTTATCCAGGTCCGGTTACAATGAGCAGTTCTTC
CDR3 protein: CASSLSRSGYNEQFF

V gene: TRBV10-3
J gene: TRBJ1-1
clone size: .
D gene: .
CDR3 DNA: TGTGCCATCAATGCAGGCACTGAAGCTTTCTTT
CDR3 protein: CAINAGTEAFF

V gene: TRBV3-1/TRBV3-2
J gene: TRBJ1-6
clone size: .
D gene: .
CDR3 DNA: TGTGCCAGCAGCCAAGATATCCCACGGGCACCCCTCCACTTT
CDR3 protein: CASSQDIPRAPLHF

V gene: TRBV19
J gene: TRBJ2-4
clone size: .
D gene: .
CDR3 DNA: TGTGCCAGTAGTATCGAGGGCATTCAGTACTTC
CDR3 protein: CASSIEGIQYF

V gene: TRBV4-2
J gene: TRBJ2-3
clone size: .
D gene: .
CDR3 DNA: TGTGCCAGCAGCCAAGTTGGTGGCGGGACCAGACTCACAGATACGCAGTATTTT
CDR3 protein: CASSQVGGGTRLTDTQYF

V gene: TRBV7-2
J gene: TRBJ1-3
clone size: .
D gene: .
CDR3 DNA: TGTGCCAGCAGTTTTCCGGGTCCAGGAAACACCATATATTTT
CDR3 protein: CASSFPGPGNTIYF

V gene: TRBV7-6
J gene: TRBJ1-6
clone size: .
D gene: TRBD1
CDR3 DNA: TGTGCCAGCAGCTTAAGGGACAGGGCGACCCTCCCCTCACCCCTCCACTTT
CDR3 protein: CASSLRDRATLPSPLHF

V gene: TRBV5-6
J gene: TRBJ1-2
clone size: .
D gene: .
CDR3 DNA: TGTGCCAGCAGCCTGCAAGGCGGTTTACACTTC
CDR3 protein: CASSLQGGLHF

V gene: TRBV10-3
J gene: TRBJ1-4
clone size: .
D gene: TRBD1
CDR3 DNA: TGTGCCATCAGGAAACAGGGGCCCGATGAAAAACTGTTTTTT
CDR3 protein: CAIRKQGPDEKLFF

V gene: TRBV24-1
J gene: TRBJ2-1
clone size: .
D gene: .
CDR3 DNA: TGTGCCACCAGTGCGTACAGCTACAATGAGCAGTTCTTC
CDR3 protein: CATSAYSYNEQFF

V gene: TRBV29-1
J gene: TRBJ2-5
clone size: once
D gene: TRBD2
CDR3 DNA: TGCAGCGGGGGCGAGGGAGGGGAGACCCAGTACTTC
CDR3 protein: CSGGEGGETQYF

V gene: TRBV12-3/TRBV12-4
J gene: TRBJ2-3
clone size: .
D gene: .
CDR3 DNA: TGTGCCAGCAGATACCACAACACAGATACGCAGTATTTT
CDR3 protein: CASRYHNTDTQYF

V gene: TRBV30
J gene: TRBJ2-1
clone size: once
D gene: .
CDR3 DNA: TGTGCCTGGAGTGTACGTAATCCATCAGTCAATGAGCAGTTCTTC
CDR3 protein: CAWSVRNPSVNEQFF

V gene: TRBV11-2
J gene: TRBJ2-2
clone size: .
D gene: .
CDR3 DNA: TGTGCCAGCAGCTTAGAGGCAGGGAACACCGGGGAGCTGTTTTTT
CDR3 protein: CASSLEAGNTGELFF

V gene: TRBV19
J gene: TRBJ1-1
clone size: .
D gene: .
CDR3 DNA: TGTGCCAGTAGTATAGCCCACGGGGGGAACACTGAAGCTTTCTTT
CDR3 protein: CASSIAHGGNTEAFF

V gene: TRBV4-3
J gene: TRBJ1-3
clone size: .
D gene: .
CDR3 DNA: TGCGCCAGCAGCCAAGCTACGGGGACTGGTGGAAACACCATATATTTT
CDR3 protein: CASSQATGTGGNTIYF

V gene: TRBV18
J gene: TRBJ1-5
clone size: .
D gene: TRBD1
CDR3 DNA: TGTGCCAGCTCACCGCAACTAGGGACAGGGGGCCTCCAGCCCCAGCATTTT
CDR3 protein: CASSPQLGTGGLQPQHF

V gene: TRBV5-4
J gene: TRBJ1-1
clone size: .
D gene: .
CDR3 DNA: TGTGCCAGCAGCCCTAGGCGGGACACTGAAGCTTTCTTT
CDR3 protein: CASSPRRDTEAFF

V gene: TRBV28
J gene: TRBJ1-6
clone size: .
D gene: .
CDR3 DNA: TGTGCCAGCAGTCTCCCCCCGGGGTATAATTCACCCCTCCACTTT
CDR3 protein: CASSLPPGYNSPLHF

V gene: TRBV19
J gene: TRBJ2-5
clone size: few
D gene: .
CDR3 DNA: TGTGCCAGTAGTATCCAGGGGCAGGGGGAGACCCAGTACTTC
CDR3 protein: CASSIQGQGETQYF

V gene: TRBV14
J gene: TRBJ1-2
clone size: .
D gene: .
CDR3 DNA: TGTGCCAGCAGCCAAGACCAGGGGACCTATGGCTACACCTTC
CDR3 protein: CASSQDQGTYGYTF

V gene: TRBV7-2
J gene: TRBJ2-7
clone size: .
D gene: .
CDR3 DNA: TGTGCCAGCAGCTTAGGAGGGTTGGCCTACGAGCAGTACTTC
CDR3 protein: CASSLGGLAYEQYF

V gene: TRBV28
J gene: TRBJ1-4
clone size: .
D gene: .
CDR3 DNA: TGTGCCAGCAGTTTCAGGGTCCCCGCAACTAATGAAAAACTGTTTTTT
CDR3 protein: CASSFRVPATNEKLFF

V gene: TRBV11-2
J gene: TRBJ2-2
clone size: .
D gene: .
CDR3 DNA: TGTGCCAGCAGCTCCCCGAGAGGCTCCACCGGGGAGCTGTTTTTT
CDR3 protein: CASSSPRGSTGELFF

V gene: TRBV24-1
J gene: TRBJ2-1
clone size: .
D gene: .
CDR3 DNA: TGTGCCACCAGTGTAGCAAGGGGGTTTTACAATGAGCAGTTCTTC
CDR3 protein: CATSVARGFYNEQFF